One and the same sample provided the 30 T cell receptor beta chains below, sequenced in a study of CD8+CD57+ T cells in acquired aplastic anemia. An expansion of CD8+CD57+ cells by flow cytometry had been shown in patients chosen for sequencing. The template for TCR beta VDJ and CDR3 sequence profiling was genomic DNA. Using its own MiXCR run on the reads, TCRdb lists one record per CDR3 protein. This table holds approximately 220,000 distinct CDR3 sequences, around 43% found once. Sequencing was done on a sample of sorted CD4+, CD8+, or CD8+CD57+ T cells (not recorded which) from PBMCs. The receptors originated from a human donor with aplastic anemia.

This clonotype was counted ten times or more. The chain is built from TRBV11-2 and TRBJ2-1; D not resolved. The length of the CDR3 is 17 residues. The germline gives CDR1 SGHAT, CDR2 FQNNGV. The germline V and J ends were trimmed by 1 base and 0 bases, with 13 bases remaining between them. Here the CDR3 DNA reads TGTGCCAGCAGCTTAGTTGCGGTCTTGAGCTCCTACAATGAGCAGTTCTTC. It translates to CASSLVAVLSSYNEQFF.

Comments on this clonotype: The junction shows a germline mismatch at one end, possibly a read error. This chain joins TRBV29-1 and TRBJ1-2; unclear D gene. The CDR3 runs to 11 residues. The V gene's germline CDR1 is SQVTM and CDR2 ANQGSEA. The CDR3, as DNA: TGCAGCGTTGAAGATCTGGCCGGTAGTCCCTTC. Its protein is CSVEDLAGSPF.

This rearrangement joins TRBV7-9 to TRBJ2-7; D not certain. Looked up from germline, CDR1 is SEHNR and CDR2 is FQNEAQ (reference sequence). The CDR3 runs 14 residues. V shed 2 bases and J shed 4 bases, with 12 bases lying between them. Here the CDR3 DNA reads TGTGCCAGCAGCTTATACCAGTCCAGGTACGAGCAGTACTTC. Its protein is CASSLYQSRYEQYF.

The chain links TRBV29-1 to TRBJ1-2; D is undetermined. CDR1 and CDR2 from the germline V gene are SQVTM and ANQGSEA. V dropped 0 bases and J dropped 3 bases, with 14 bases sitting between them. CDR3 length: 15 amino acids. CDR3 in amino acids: CSVEDALRTDYGYTF. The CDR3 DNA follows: TGCAGCGTTGAAGATGCCCTCAGGACCGACTATGGCTACACCTTC. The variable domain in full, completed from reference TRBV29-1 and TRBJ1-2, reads SAVISQKPSRDICQRGTSLTIQCQVDSQVTMMFWYRQQPGQSLTLIATANQGSEATYESGFVIDKFPISRPNLTFSTLTVSNMSPEDSSIYLCSVEDALRTDYGYTFGSGTRLTVV.

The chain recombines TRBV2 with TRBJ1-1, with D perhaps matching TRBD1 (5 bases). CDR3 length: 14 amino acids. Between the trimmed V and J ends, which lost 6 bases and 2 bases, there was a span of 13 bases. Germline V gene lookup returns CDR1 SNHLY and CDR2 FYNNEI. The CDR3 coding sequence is TGTGCCAGCAGGACCACAGGACTAAACACTGAAGCTTTCTTT. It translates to CASRTTGLNTEAFF.

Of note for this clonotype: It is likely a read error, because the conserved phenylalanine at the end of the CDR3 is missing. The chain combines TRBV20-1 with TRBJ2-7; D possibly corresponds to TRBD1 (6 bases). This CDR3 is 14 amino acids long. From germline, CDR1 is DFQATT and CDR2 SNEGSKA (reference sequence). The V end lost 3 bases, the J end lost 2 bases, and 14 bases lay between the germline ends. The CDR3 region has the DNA TGCAGTGCTAGGGGGGCATCTAAAACCTACGAGCAGTACTCC. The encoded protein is CSARGASKTYEQYS.

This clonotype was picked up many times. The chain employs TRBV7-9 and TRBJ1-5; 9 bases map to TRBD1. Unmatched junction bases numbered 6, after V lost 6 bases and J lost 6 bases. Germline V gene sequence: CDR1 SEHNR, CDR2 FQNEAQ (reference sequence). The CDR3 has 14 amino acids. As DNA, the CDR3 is TGTGCCAGCAGTCTACAGGGGGCTTTTCAGCCCCAGCATTTT. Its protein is CASSLQGAFQPQHF.

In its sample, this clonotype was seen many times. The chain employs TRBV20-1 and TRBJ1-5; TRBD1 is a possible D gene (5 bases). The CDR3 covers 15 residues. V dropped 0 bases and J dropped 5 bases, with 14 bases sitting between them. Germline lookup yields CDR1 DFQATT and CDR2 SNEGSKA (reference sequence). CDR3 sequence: CSARDPSDSDQPQHF. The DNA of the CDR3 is TGCAGTGCTAGAGATCCGTCCGACAGCGATCAGCCCCAGCATTTT.

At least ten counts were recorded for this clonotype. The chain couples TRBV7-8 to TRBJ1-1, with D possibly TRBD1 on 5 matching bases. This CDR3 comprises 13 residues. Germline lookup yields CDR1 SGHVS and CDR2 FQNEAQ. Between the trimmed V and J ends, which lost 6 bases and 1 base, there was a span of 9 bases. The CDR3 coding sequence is TGTGCCAGCAGGGGGGGGAAGAACACTGAAGCTTTCTTT. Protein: CASRGGKNTEAFF.

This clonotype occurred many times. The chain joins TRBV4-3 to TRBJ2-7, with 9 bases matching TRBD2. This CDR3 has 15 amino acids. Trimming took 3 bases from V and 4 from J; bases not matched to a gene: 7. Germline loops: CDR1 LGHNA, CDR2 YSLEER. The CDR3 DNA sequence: TGCGCCAGCAGCCATGCGGGGGGGCGTTCGTACGAGCAGTACTTC. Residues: CASSHAGGRSYEQYF.

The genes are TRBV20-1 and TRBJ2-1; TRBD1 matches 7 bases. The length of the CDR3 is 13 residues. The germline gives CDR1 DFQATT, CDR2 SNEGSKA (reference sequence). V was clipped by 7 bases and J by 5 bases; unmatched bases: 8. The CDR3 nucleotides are TGCAGTGTCTGGGACAGAACAAACAATGAGCAGTTCTTC. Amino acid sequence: CSVWDRTNNEQFF.

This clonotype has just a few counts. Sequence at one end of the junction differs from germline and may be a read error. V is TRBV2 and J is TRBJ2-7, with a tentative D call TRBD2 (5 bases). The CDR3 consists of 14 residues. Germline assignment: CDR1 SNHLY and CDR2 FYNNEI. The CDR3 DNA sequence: TGTGCCAGCAGCATCAACGGAGGTCGCTACGAGCAGTACTTT. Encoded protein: CASSINGGRYEQYF. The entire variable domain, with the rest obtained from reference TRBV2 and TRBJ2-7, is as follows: EPEVTQTPSHQVTQMGQEVILRCVPISNHLYFYWYRQILGQKVEFLVSFYNNEISEKSEIFDDQFSVERPDGSNFTLKIRSTKLEDSAMYFCASSINGGRYEQYFGPGTRLTVT.

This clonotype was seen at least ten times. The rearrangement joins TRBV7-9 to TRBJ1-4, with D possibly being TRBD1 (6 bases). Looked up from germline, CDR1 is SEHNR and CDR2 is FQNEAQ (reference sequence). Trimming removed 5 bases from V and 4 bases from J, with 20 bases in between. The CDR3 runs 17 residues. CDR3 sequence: CASSPNRVGGHNEKLFF. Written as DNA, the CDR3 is TGTGCCAGCAGCCCGAACAGGGTCGGAGGTCATAATGAAAAACTGTTTTTT.

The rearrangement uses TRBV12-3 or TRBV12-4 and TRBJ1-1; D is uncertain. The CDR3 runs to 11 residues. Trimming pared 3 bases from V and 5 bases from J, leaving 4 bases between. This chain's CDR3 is CASSFRTEAFF. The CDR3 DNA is TGTGCCAGCAGTTTTCGGACTGAAGCTTTCTTT.

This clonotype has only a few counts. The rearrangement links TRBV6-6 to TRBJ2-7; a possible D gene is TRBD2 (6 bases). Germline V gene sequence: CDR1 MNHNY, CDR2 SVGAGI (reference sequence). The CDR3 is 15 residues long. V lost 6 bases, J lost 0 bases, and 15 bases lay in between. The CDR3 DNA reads TGTGCCAGCAGAACCGATGGAGGGAGCTCCTACGAGCAGTACTTC. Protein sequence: CASRTDGGSSYEQYF.

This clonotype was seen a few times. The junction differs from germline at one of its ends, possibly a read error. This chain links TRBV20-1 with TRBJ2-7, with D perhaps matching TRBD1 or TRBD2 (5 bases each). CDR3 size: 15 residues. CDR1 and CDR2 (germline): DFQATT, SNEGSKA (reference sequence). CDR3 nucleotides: TGCAGTGCTAGAGATCTCGAAGGGGAGATCTACAAGCAGTACTTC. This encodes CSARDLEGEIYKQYF.

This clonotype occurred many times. The CDR3 sequence is CASSRPGPNEQFF. The CDR3 nucleotides are TGTGCCAGCAGCCGACCGGGCCCCAATGAGCAGTTCTTC. The V gene is TRBV7-2, the J gene TRBJ2-1, with D uncertain. Trimming removed 5 bases from V and 6 bases from J, with 11 bases in between. CDR1 and CDR2 (germline): SGHTA, FQGNSA. The CDR3 sequence is 13 residues long.

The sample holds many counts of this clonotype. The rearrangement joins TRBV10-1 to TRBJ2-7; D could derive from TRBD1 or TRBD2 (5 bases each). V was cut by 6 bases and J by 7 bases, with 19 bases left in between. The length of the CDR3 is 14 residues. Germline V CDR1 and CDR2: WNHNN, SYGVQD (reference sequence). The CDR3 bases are TGCGCCAGCAGCCCCGGGACCGATGTACTAGAGCAGTACTTC. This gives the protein CASSPGTDVLEQYF.

This CDR3 reads CSVEVASRGETQYF. In DNA, the CDR3 is TGCAGCGTGGAGGTTGCTTCAAGGGGAGAGACCCAGTACTTC. The rearrangement joins TRBV29-1 to TRBJ2-5; D could derive from TRBD1 or TRBD2 (5 bases each). This CDR3 region has 14 residues. Germline loops: CDR1 SQVTM, CDR2 ANQGSEA. The V gene lost 6 bases and the J gene lost 4 bases, with 18 bases spanning the gap.

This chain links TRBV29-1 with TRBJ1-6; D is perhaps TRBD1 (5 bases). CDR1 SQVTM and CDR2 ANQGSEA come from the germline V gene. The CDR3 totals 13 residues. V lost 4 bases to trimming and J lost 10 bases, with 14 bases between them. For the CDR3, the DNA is TGCAGCGTTGCAGAGGGGATGCGGTCACCCCTCCACTTT. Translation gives CSVAEGMRSPLHF.

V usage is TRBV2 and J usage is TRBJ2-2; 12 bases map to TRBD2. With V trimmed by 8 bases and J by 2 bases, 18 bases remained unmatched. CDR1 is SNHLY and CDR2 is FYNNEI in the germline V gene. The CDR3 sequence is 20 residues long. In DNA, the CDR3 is TGTGCCAGCTCACCACTCGGAGGTGCTAGCGGGAGGGCCAACACCGGGGAGCTGTTTTTT. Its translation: CASSPLGGASGRANTGELFF.

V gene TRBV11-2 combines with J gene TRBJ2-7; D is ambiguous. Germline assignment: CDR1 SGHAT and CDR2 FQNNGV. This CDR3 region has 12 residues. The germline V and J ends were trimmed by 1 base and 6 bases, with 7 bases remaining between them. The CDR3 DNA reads TGTGCCAGCAGCTTAGTCCGATCCGAGCAGTACTTC. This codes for CASSLVRSEQYF.

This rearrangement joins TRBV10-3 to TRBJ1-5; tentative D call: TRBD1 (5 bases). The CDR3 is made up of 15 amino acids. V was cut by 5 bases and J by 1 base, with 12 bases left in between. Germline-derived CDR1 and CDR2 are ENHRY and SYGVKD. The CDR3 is CAISSGGGSNQPQHF. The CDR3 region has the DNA TGTGCCATCAGTTCGGGGGGAGGAAGCAATCAGCCCCAGCATTTT.

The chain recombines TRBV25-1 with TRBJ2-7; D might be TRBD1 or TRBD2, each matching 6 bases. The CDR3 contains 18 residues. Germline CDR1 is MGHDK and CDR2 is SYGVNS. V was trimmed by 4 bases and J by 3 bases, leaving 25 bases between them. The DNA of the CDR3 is TGTGCCAGCAGTGGCCTAGCGCCGGAGGGGGACACCAACTACGAGCAGTACTTC. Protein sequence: CASSGLAPEGDTNYEQYF.

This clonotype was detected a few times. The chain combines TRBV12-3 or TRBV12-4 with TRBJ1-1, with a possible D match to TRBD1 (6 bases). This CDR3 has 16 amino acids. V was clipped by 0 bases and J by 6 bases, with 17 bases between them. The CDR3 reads CASSLAGGPGEAEAFF. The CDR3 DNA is TGTGCCAGCAGTTTAGCCGGAGGTCCAGGGGAAGCTGAAGCTTTCTTT.

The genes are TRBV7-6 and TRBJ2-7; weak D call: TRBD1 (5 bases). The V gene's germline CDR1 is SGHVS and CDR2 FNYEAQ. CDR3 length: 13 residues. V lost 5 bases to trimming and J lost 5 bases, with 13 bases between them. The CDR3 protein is CASSQSDKHEQYF. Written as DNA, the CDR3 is TGTGCCAGCAGCCAATCGGACAAGCACGAGCAGTACTTC.

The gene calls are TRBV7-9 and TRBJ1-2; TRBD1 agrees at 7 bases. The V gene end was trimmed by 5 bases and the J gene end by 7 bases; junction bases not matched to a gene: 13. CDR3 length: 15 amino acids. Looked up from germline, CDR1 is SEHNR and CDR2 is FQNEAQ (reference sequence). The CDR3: CASSPEGQLSAGYTF. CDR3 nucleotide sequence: TGTGCCAGCAGCCCCGAGGGACAGCTTTCTGCTGGCTACACCTTC.

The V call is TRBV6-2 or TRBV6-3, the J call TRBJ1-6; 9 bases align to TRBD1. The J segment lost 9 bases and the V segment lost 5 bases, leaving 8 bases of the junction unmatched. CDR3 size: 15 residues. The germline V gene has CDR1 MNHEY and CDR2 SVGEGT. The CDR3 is CASSAAGTGSSPLHF. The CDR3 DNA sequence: TGTGCCAGCAGTGCCGCCGGGACAGGGAGTTCACCCCTCCACTTT.

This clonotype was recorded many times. The CDR3 reads CAISDGGGNSPLHF. For the CDR3, the DNA is TGTGCCATCAGTGATGGGGGCGGTAATTCACCCCTCCACTTT. The chain couples TRBV10-3 to TRBJ1-6, with D maybe TRBD1 (6 bases). V dropped 3 bases and J dropped 6 bases, with 9 bases sitting between them. The CDR3 has 14 residues. Germline V gene data show CDR1 as ENHRY and CDR2 as SYGVKD.

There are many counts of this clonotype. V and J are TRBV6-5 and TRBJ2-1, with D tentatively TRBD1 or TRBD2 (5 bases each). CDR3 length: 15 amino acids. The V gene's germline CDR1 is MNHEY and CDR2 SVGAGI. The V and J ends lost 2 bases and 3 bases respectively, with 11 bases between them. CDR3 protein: CASSYQGTDYNEQFF. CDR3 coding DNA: TGTGCCAGCAGTTACCAAGGGACGGACTACAATGAGCAGTTCTTC.